Included here is one TCR beta chain sequence, with context. Its matching antigen is unknown. One junction end does not reproduce the germline sequence, and a read error may be involved. This entry comes from a study of T cell repertoires in cytomegalovirus infection. In the study overall: From public TCR beta signatures came an indication of both CMV infection and matching HLA type.

Germline CDR1 reads SEHNR; CDR2 reads FQNEAQ (reference sequence). This CDR3 spans 15 amino acids. TCRdb reprocessed the reads via MiXCR and lists one record per CDR3 protein. The sample has around 530,000 distinct CDR3 sequences, 26% seen once; the top ten hold roughly 13%. General study results and limits: CMV carriers with the relevant HLA were identified by cumulative public TCR beta family frequency. Ex vivo responses were dominated by HLA-C-restricted CMV-specific TCR beta clonotypes.

The rearrangement links TRBV7-9 to TRBJ1-1, with a possible D match to TRBD1 (5 bases). Source material: PBMCs. This TCR was recovered from a human donor in good health (CMV status not recorded). Some clones in this sample may be carry-over from other donors' samples. Here the CDR3 reads CASIKRGEMNAEAFF. CDR3 bases: TGTGCCAGCATCAAACGGGGGGAAATGAACGCTGAAGCTTTCTTT.